Below are 26 T cell receptor beta chains sequenced from a single sample in a study of cytomegalovirus exposure and HLA in healthy donors. This PCR relied on a set of 60 Vbeta primers and 13 Jbeta primers. The method was immunoSEQ multiplex PCR; TCRdb's version includes in-frame clones alone and lacks a portion of them. The top ten clones hold under 2.5% of a sample with tens of thousands of clones, 67% of them seen once. The sample was PBMCs. Receptor source: a man aged 25-45 years in good health and CMV-seronegative.

This clone was found a few times. This rearrangement joins TRBV7-3 to TRBJ2-1; 16 bases are shared with TRBD2. Germline values: CDR1 SGHTA, CDR2 FQGTGA. With V trimmed by 5 bases and J by 8 bases, 9 bases remained unmatched. The CDR3 loop spans 17 amino acids. CDR3 region: CASSPQGTSGRGDEQFF. The CDR3 nucleotides are TGTGCCAGCAGCCCCCAGGGGACTAGCGGGAGGGGAGATGAGCAGTTCTTC.

This clone turned up a few times. The gene calls are TRBV18 and TRBJ2-7; TRBD1 aligns across 9 bases. V lost 6 bases to trimming and J lost 6 bases; unmatched junction nucleotides: 15. Germline loops: CDR1 KGHSH, CDR2 LQKENI. The CDR3 covers 16 residues. In DNA form, the CDR3 reads TGTGCCAGCTCGGCTAAACCCGGGACAGGGAATAGCGAGCAGTACTTC. Translating it yields CASSAKPGTGNSEQYF.

This clone has just a few counts. The J gene is TRBJ2-5, the V gene TRBV4-1, with a weak D call TRBD2 (5 bases). Germline values: CDR1 MGHRA, CDR2 YSYEKL. The CDR3 totals 15 residues. Between the trimmed V and J ends, which lost 4 bases and 5 bases, there was a span of 17 bases. DNA for the CDR3: TGCGCCAGCAGCCCGAGGACTGGGCCATCGGAGACCCAGTACTTC. It yields the protein CASSPRTGPSETQYF.

This chain joins TRBV29-1 and TRBJ1-1; D is unclear. V was cut by 5 bases and J by 0 bases, with 7 bases left in between. Germline CDR1 and CDR2: SQVTM and ANQGSEA. The CDR3 sequence is 12 residues long. The CDR3 DNA is TGCAGCGTTTTGAGAATGAACACTGAAGCTTTCTTT. Translated, it gives CSVLRMNTEAFF.

V usage is TRBV7-2 and J usage is TRBJ2-7; 7 bases align to TRBD1. The CDR3 is 14 residues long. The V gene end was trimmed by 4 bases and the J gene end by 6 bases; junction bases not matched to a gene: 9. Germline lookup yields CDR1 SGHTA and CDR2 FQGNSA. The CDR3 reads CASSSLPYRGEQYF. Here the CDR3 DNA reads TGTGCCAGCAGCTCACTACCTTACAGGGGCGAGCAGTACTTC.

The J gene is TRBJ1-3, the V gene TRBV28; D possibly corresponds to TRBD1 (5 bases). V lost 2 bases, J lost 4 bases, and 9 bases lay in between. Germline V CDR1 and CDR2: MDHEN, SYDVKM. This CDR3 spans 14 amino acids. The CDR3 DNA is TGTGCCAGCAGTTTAGACAGACTGGGAAACACCATATATTTT. It yields the protein CASSLDRLGNTIYF.

V is TRBV6-5 and J is TRBJ1-1, with TRBD1 as a possible D gene (6 bases). CDR1 MNHEY and CDR2 SVGAGI come from the germline V gene. Trimming removed 4 bases at V and 3 bases at J, with 9 bases between. The CDR3 consists of 13 residues. In DNA form, the CDR3 reads TGTGCCAGCAGTTGGAACAGGGACACTGAAGCTTTCTTT. Its protein is CASSWNRDTEAFF.

A single count supports this clone. The chain couples TRBV6-4 to TRBJ1-2; D is unclear. In germline, CDR1 is MRHNA, CDR2 SNTAGT. This CDR3 is built from 12 residues. The germline V and J ends were trimmed by 2 bases and 4 bases, with 5 bases remaining between them. DNA for the CDR3: TGTGCCAGCAGTGACCCGGTCTATGGCTACACCTTC. It specifies CASSDPVYGYTF.

This chain joins TRBV28 and TRBJ1-5; 7 bases are a match to TRBD1. Trimming at V came to 6 bases and at J to 1 base, leaving 9 bases not matched to a gene. The CDR3 sequence is 16 residues long. Germline-derived CDR1 and CDR2 are MDHEN and SYDVKM. The CDR3 nucleotides are TGTGCCAGCAGCTCAACCTCGGGACAGAGCAATCAGCCCCAGCATTTT. Translation gives CASSSTSGQSNQPQHF.

This clone was observed a few times. This sequence joins TRBV27 and TRBJ1-5, with TRBD1 matching over 9 bases. The V gene end was trimmed by 5 bases and the J gene end by 5 bases; junction bases not matched to a gene: 4. CDR1 MNHEY and CDR2 SMNVEV come from the germline V gene (reference sequence). The CDR3 length is 14 residues. The CDR3 region has the DNA TGTGCCAGCAGTCCGGGACAGGGAGATCAGCCCCAGCATTTT. The encoded protein is CASSPGQGDQPQHF.

The chain is built from TRBV5-4 and TRBJ2-5, with 8 bases matching TRBD2. Matching the DNA end better, TRBJ2-7 makes the J call doubtful. Germline V gene data show CDR1 as SGHNT and CDR2 as YYREEE (reference sequence). The CDR3 is made up of 14 amino acids. CDR3 in amino acids: CASSSSGRSYEQYF. CDR3 bases: TGTGCCAGCAGCTCTAGCGGGCGGTCCTACGAGCAGTACTTC.

This chain joins TRBV7-8 and TRBJ2-3, with D possibly TRBD1 on 6 matching bases. Trimming pared 6 bases from V and 1 base from J, leaving 11 bases between. The length of the CDR3 is 14 residues. Germline V gives CDR1 SGHVS, CDR2 FQNEAQ. This CDR3 reads CASRPAGGTDTQYF. The CDR3 nucleotides are TGTGCCAGCAGGCCGGCAGGGGGCACAGATACGCAGTATTTT.

The J gene is TRBJ2-5, the V gene TRBV2, with TRBD1 matching over 7 bases. V lost 10 bases and J lost 1; bases outside the gene matches: 9. CDR1 and CDR2 (germline): SNHLY, FYNNEI. This CDR3 comprises 14 residues. CDR3 sequence: CANSHRGRQETQYF. The CDR3 DNA is TGTGCCAACAGCCACAGGGGTCGCCAAGAGACCCAGTACTTC.

This chain links TRBV10-3 with TRBJ2-3; no reliable D call. The CDR3 covers 15 residues. Per germline, CDR1 ENHRY and CDR2 SYGVKD. Trimming cost V 4 bases and J 0 bases, with 11 bases left between them. DNA for the CDR3: TGTGCCATCAGTGCGGCGGAGACTAGCACAGATACGCAGTATTTT. Residues: CAISAAETSTDTQYF.

This clone was observed a few times. DNA for the CDR3: TGCGCCAGCAGCTTAGCCCCGGGACTAAGCGATGAGCAGTTCTTC. This sequence encodes CASSLAPGLSDEQFF. V usage is TRBV5-1 and J usage is TRBJ2-1; TRBD2 matches at 7 bases. V was pared by 2 bases and J by 8 bases, with 10 bases of the junction left unmatched. CDR3 length: 15 residues. In germline, CDR1 is SGHRS, CDR2 YFSETQ.

This clone was detected once. V is TRBV30 and J is TRBJ1-2, with 7 bases matching TRBD1. The CDR3 spans 13 residues. Germline-derived CDR1 and CDR2 are GTSNPN and SVGIG (reference sequence). The V gene end was trimmed by 5 bases and the J gene end by 2 bases; junction bases not matched to a gene: 5. DNA of the CDR3: TGTGCCTGGCGACAGGGAGGCAACTATGGCTACACCTTC. Its translation: CAWRQGGNYGYTF.

This sequence joins TRBV18 and TRBJ2-5; 8 bases agree with TRBD1. V lost 3 bases to trimming and J lost 1 base; unmatched junction nucleotides: 10. This CDR3 contains 17 residues. The germline CDR1 and CDR2 sequences are KGHSH and LQKENI. CDR3 sequence: CASSPKSGQAGQETQYF. The CDR3 nucleotides are TGTGCCAGCTCACCGAAGTCGGGACAGGCGGGCCAAGAGACCCAGTACTTC.

The chain links TRBV28 to TRBJ2-7; D is perhaps TRBD2 (5 bases). The CDR3 has 11 amino acids. Trimming shortened V by 6 bases and J by 7 bases, and 10 bases separated the two germline ends. Germline CDR1 is MDHEN and CDR2 is SYDVKM. The CDR3 here is CASSFRGEQYF. DNA for the CDR3: TGTGCCAGCAGCTTTCGGGGAGAGCAGTACTTC.

The rearrangement uses TRBV4-3 and TRBJ2-7; the match to TRBD1 covers 10 bases. The CDR3 totals 15 residues. J was trimmed by 3 bases and V by 4 bases; bases with no gene match: 6. Germline CDR1 is LGHNA and CDR2 is YSLEER. CDR3 DNA sequence: TGCGCCAGCAGCCTGACAGGGGGCCAATTCTACGAGCAGTACTTC. This gives the protein CASSLTGGQFYEQYF.

The chain employs TRBV14 and TRBJ1-6, with TRBD1 identical over 7 bases. V trimming: 3 bases; J trimming: 6 bases; junction bases outside the gene matches: 8. CDR3 length: 16 residues. Germline-derived CDR1 and CDR2 are SGHDN and FVKESK. CDR3 bases: TGTGCCAGCAGCCACCCTTCCGACAGGGTTAATTCACCCCTCCACTTT. This sequence encodes CASSHPSDRVNSPLHF.

The rearrangement links TRBV11-2 to TRBJ1-1; D remains ambiguous. Germline-derived CDR1 and CDR2 are SGHAT and FQNNGV. The CDR3 is made up of 13 amino acids. V was trimmed by 1 base and J by 8 bases, leaving 11 bases between them. CDR3: CASSLGAREEAFF. CDR3 sequence (DNA): TGTGCCAGCAGCTTAGGGGCCCGGGAAGAAGCTTTCTTT.

This chain connects TRBV29-1 to TRBJ2-3; D unresolved. Germline CDR1 and CDR2: SQVTM and ANQGSEA. The CDR3 has 12 residues. Trimming removed 5 bases from V and 0 bases from J, with 6 bases in between. As DNA, the CDR3 is TGCAGCGTTCCCACTAGCACAGATACGCAGTATTTT. Amino acids: CSVPTSTDTQYF.

The chain employs TRBV6-6 and TRBJ2-5, with TRBD2 as a possible D gene (6 bases). The V gene's germline CDR1 is MNHNY and CDR2 SVGAGI (reference sequence). The CDR3 has 14 residues. The V end lost 0 bases, the J end lost 5 bases, and 10 bases lay between the germline ends. The CDR3 here is CASSYSTGSETQYF. For the CDR3, the DNA is TGTGCCAGCAGTTACTCGACCGGGAGTGAGACCCAGTACTTC.

V is TRBV30 and J is TRBJ2-7, with 15 bases identical to TRBD2. The ends lost 8 bases at V and 2 bases at J; junction bases unmatched: 4. Germline-derived CDR1 and CDR2 are GTSNPN and SVGIG (reference sequence). The CDR3 spans 14 residues. The CDR3 protein is CARGLAGGPYEQYF. CDR3 sequence (DNA): TGTGCCCGTGGACTAGCGGGAGGGCCCTACGAGCAGTACTTC.

Comment on this clone: The sample carries other DNA sequences with the same CDR3. The genes are TRBV27 and TRBJ1-1; D is perhaps TRBD1 (5 bases). Trimming cost V 6 bases and J 0 bases, with 14 bases left between them. CDR3 length equals 15 residues. Per the germline V gene, CDR1 is MNHEY and CDR2 is SMNVEV (reference sequence). The CDR3 is CASSPLPGMNTEAFF. CDR3 nucleotides: TGTGCCAGCAGCCCCCTTCCAGGGATGAACACTGAAGCTTTCTTT.

The gene calls are TRBV4-2 and TRBJ1-2; D is unclear. Germline CDR1 is LGHNA and CDR2 is YNFKEQ. The V and J ends lost 3 bases and 9 bases respectively, with 8 bases between them. This CDR3 has 11 residues. The CDR3 DNA reads TGTGCCAGCAGCCATGAGGCTAGCTACACCTTC. Protein product: CASSHEASYTF.